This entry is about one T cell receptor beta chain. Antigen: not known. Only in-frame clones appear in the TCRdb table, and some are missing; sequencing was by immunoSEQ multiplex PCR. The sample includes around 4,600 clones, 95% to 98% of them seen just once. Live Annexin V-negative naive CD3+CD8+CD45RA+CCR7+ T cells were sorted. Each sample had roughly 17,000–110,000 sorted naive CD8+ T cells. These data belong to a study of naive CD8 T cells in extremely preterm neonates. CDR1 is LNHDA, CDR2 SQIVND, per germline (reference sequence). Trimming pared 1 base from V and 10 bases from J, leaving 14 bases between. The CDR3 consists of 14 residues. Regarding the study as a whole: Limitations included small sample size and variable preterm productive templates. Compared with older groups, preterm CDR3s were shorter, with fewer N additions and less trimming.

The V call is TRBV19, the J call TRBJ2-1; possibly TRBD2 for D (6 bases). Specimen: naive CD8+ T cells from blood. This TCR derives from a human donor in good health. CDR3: CASSIVAGPREQFF. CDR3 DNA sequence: TGTGCCAGTAGTATAGTCGCGGGGCCCAGAGAGCAGTTCTTC. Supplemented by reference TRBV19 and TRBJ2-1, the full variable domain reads DGGITQSPKYLFRKEGQNVTLSCEQNLNHDAMYWYRQDPGQGLRLIYYSQIVNDFQKGDIAEGYSVSREKKESFPLTVTSAQKNPTAFYLCASSIVAGPREQFFGPGTRLTVL.